This is a list of T cell receptor beta chains from one sample in a study of cytomegalovirus exposure and HLA in healthy donors. Some clones are missing from TCRdb's copy, which holds only in-frame ones; the method was immunoSEQ multiplex PCR. The sample records about 140,000 clones, 70% to 85% being singletons. Material for sequencing was PBMCs. Source of these receptors: a man aged 25-45 years in good health and CMV-seropositive. The CDR3 runs from the conserved cysteine through the conserved F or W. The order of the fields is D gene, V gene, CDR3 length, J gene, clone size, CDR3 protein, CDR3 DNA. D genes are given only for firm matches. Where a row states a size, it is once, few, many or the class of an expanded clone; other rows omit it.

>NA|TRBV19|17|TRBJ1-5|few
CASSFPGLGGSNQPQHF
TGTGCCAGTAGTTTCCCGGGCCTCGGAGGGAGCAATCAGCCCCAGCATTTT
>TRBD1|TRBV2|13|TRBJ1-1|NA
CASSRDRNTEAFF
TGTGCCAGCAGCCGGGACAGGAACACTGAAGCTTTCTTT
>NA|TRBV5-1|16|TRBJ1-3|NA
CASSLGPNPSGNTIYF
TGCGCCAGCAGCTTGGGTCCAAATCCCTCTGGAAACACCATATATTTT
>TRBD2|TRBV9|12|TRBJ2-1|NA
CASSGPLARQFF
TGTGCCAGCAGCGGACCACTAGCGCGGCAGTTCTTC
>TRBD2|TRBV6-4|16|TRBJ2-1|NA
CASSDSPGTIYNEQFF
TGTGCCAGCAGTGACTCTCCCGGGACTATCTACAATGAGCAGTTCTTC
>TRBD1|TRBV27|14|TRBJ2-2|NA
CASRDRVYTGELFF
TGTGCCAGCAGGGACAGGGTATACACCGGGGAGCTGTTTTTT
>TRBD2|TRBV10-3|14|TRBJ2-1|NA
CAIRTSGGGDEQFF
TGTGCCATCAGGACTAGCGGGGGAGGGGATGAGCAGTTCTTC
>TRBD1|TRBV5-1|15|TRBJ2-7|NA
CASSPDRDPYYEQYF
TGCGCCAGCAGCCCCGACAGGGATCCTTACTACGAGCAGTACTTC
>NA|TRBV7-9|11|TRBJ2-7|NA
CASSESRGQYF
TGTGCCAGCAGCGAGTCCCGGGGGCAGTACTTC
>NA|TRBV10-1|17|TRBJ2-7|few
CASKTKEHKQTDYEQYF
TGCGCCAGCAAAACGAAGGAACACAAACAGACCGATTACGAGCAGTACTTC
>NA|TRBV20-1|10|TRBJ2-1|NA
CRPAGNEQFF
TGCAGGCCGGCGGGTAATGAGCAGTTCTTC
>NA|TRBV10-3|15|TRBJ1-6|NA
CAISDPVRSDSPLHF
TGTGCCATCAGTGACCCGGTACGATCGGATTCACCCCTCCACTTT
>NA|TRBV5-1|16|TRBJ2-2|NA
CASSPLTIANTGELFF
TGCGCCAGCAGCCCGTTAACTATCGCGAACACCGGGGAGCTGTTTTTT
>TRBD2|TRBV5-4|14|TRBJ2-1|NA
CASSSGGGASEQFF
TGTGCCAGCAGCTCAGGCGGGGGGGCTAGTGAGCAGTTCTTC
>NA|TRBV4-2|14|TRBJ2-5|once
CASSQGFTVETQYF
TGTGCCAGCAGCCAAGGCTTCACGGTGGAGACCCAGTACTTC
>TRBD1|TRBV4-1|15|TRBJ1-5|NA
CASSQELGGGQPQHF
TGCGCCAGCAGCCAAGAACTAGGGGGCGGTCAGCCCCAGCATTTT
>TRBD1|TRBV7-9|15|TRBJ1-2|NA
CASSSAGTANYGYTF
TGTGCCAGCAGCTCTGCAGGGACAGCTAACTATGGCTACACCTTC
>NA|TRBV6-5|12|TRBJ1-1|NA
CASLRAGTEAFF
TGTGCCAGCCTCAGGGCGGGGACTGAAGCTTTCTTT
>TRBD1|TRBV5-1|17|TRBJ2-3|NA
CASSLGTSGGRTDTQYF
TGCGCCAGCAGCTTGGGTACTTCAGGGGGCAGGACAGATACGCAGTATTTT
>TRBD2|TRBV5-1|15|TRBJ2-3|NA
CASMFGAGASDTQYF
TGCGCCAGCATGTTCGGAGCGGGAGCCTCAGATACGCAGTATTTT
>NA|TRBV7-3|13|TRBJ2-1|few
CASSLGKVGKQFF
TGTGCCAGCAGCTTAGGCAAAGTCGGGAAACAGTTCTTC
>NA|TRBV7-8|14|TRBJ2-5|NA
CASSSQWAGDPRDF
TGTGCCAGCAGCAGCCAGTGGGCAGGGGACCCCAGGGACTTC
>TRBD2|TRBV9|18|TRBJ2-1|NA
CASSALSSAGDPFNEQFF
TGTGCCAGCAGCGCCCTCTCTTCGGCGGGAGATCCTTTCAATGAGCAGTTCTTC
>TRBD1|TRBV19|14|TRBJ2-7|NA
CASSIGTGPYEQYF
TGTGCCAGTAGTATAGGGACAGGGCCCTACGAGCAGTACTTC
>NA|TRBV2|12|TRBJ1-2|once
CASREANYGYTF
TGTGCCAGCAGGGAGGCTAACTATGGCTACACCTTC
>NA|TRBV25-1|15|TRBJ2-1|NA
CASSESTGAANEQFF
TGTGCCAGCAGTGAATCAACGGGAGCGGCCAATGAGCAGTTCTTC
>NA|TRBV2|13|TRBJ2-5|NA
CASRGGTKETQYF
TGTGCCAGCAGGGGAGGTACTAAAGAGACCCAGTACTTC
>TRBD2|TRBV2|16|TRBJ2-1|NA
CASSAISGGSYNEQFF
TGTGCCAGCAGTGCGATTAGCGGGGGCTCCTACAATGAGCAGTTCTTC
>NA|TRBV7-3|15|TRBJ1-5|NA
CASSLTGGGNQPQHF
TGTGCCAGCAGCTTAACGGGGGGTGGCAATCAGCCCCAGCATTTT
>TRBD1|TRBV28|14|TRBJ1-2|NA
CASSLSKDRSSYTF
TGTGCCAGCAGTTTATCGAAGGACAGGAGTAGCTACACCTTC
>NA|TRBV9|14|TRBJ2-5|once
CASSVLGVEETQYF
TGTGCCAGCAGCGTATTGGGAGTTGAGGAGACCCAGTACTTC
>NA|TRBV5-6|14|TRBJ1-6|NA
CASSGGGANSPLHF
TGTGCCAGCAGCGGAGGGGGGGCGAATTCACCCCTCCACTTT
>TRBD1|TRBV19|15|TRBJ2-1|NA
CASSIGQGASIEQFF
TGTGCCAGTAGTATAGGGCAGGGGGCGTCTATTGAGCAGTTCTTC
>TRBD1|TRBV12-5|14|TRBJ1-3|NA
CASGQGATGNTIYF
TGTGCTAGTGGACAGGGGGCAACTGGAAACACCATATATTTT
>NA|TRBV4-1|12|TRBJ1-1|NA
CASSQSNREAFF
TGCGCCAGCAGCCAATCAAACAGAGAAGCTTTCTTT
>NA|TRBV5-1|14|TRBJ2-2|NA
CASSPGTVAGELFF
TGCGCCAGCAGCCCAGGGACTGTGGCCGGGGAGCTGTTTTTT
>TRBD2|TRBV6-1|15|TRBJ2-7|NA
CASGRTSGGSYEQYF
TGTGCCAGCGGAAGGACTAGCGGGGGCTCCTACGAGCAGTACTTC
>TRBD1|TRBV30|14|TRBJ1-1|NA
CAWSRTGWNTEAFF
TGTGCCTGGAGTAGGACAGGGTGGAACACTGAAGCTTTCTTT
>NA|TRBV6-1|14|TRBJ1-2|NA
CASSAGGQHYGYTF
TGTGCCAGCAGTGCGGGTGGACAGCACTATGGCTACACCTTC
>TRBD1|TRBV5-8|15|TRBJ2-7|NA
CASSQDPGTGAEQYF
TGTGCCAGCAGCCAAGATCCCGGGACAGGGGCCGAGCAGTACTTC
>NA|TRBV18|13|TRBJ2-3|NA
CASSRPAGDTQYF
TGTGCCAGCTCACGACCAGCTGGTGATACGCAGTATTTT
>NA|TRBV6-4|12|TRBJ2-5|NA
CASTGSGGTQYF
TGTGCCAGCACGGGGAGCGGAGGGACCCAGTACTTC
>NA|TRBV28|17|TRBJ1-6|NA
CASSPSGRTLGTTPLHF
TGTGCCAGCAGTCCCTCAGGCCGGACTTTGGGGACAACACCCCTCCACTTT
>NA|TRBV2|13|TRBJ2-3|few
CASRTLSTDTQYF
TGTGCCAGCAGGACACTTAGCACAGATACGCAGTATTTT
>NA|TRBV5-4|15|TRBJ2-1|NA
CASSLLAPYGNEQFF
TGTGCCAGCAGCTTACTAGCACCCTATGGCAATGAGCAGTTCTTC
>NA|TRBV14|16|TRBJ1-6|few
CASSQEAGLYNSPLHF
TGTGCCAGCAGCCAAGAGGCGGGGCTATATAATTCACCCCTCCACTTT
>TRBD2|TRBV4-2|15|TRBJ2-5|NA
CATQRTSGGGETQYF
TGTGCCACCCAGCGGACTAGCGGGGGGGGAGAGACCCAGTACTTC
>TRBD1|TRBV7-9|14|TRBJ2-7|NA
CASSSSGQTYEQYF
TGTGCCAGCAGCTCGTCGGGACAGACCTACGAGCAGTACTTC
>NA|TRBV4-1|15|TRBJ2-4|NA
CASSQLQLAKNIQYF
TGCGCCAGCAGCCAGTTACAGCTAGCCAAAAACATTCAGTACTTC
>NA|TRBV6-6|13|TRBJ1-2|NA
CASSYMADYGYTF
TGTGCCAGCAGTTACATGGCAGACTATGGCTACACCTTC
>NA|TRBV21-1|15|TRBJ2-7|NA
CASSNRDRGCYEQYF
TGTGCCAGCAGCAACCGGGACAGGGGCTGCTACGAGCAGTACTTC
>TRBD1|TRBV19|15|TRBJ1-1|NA
CASKMQGAGNTEAFF
TGTGCCAGTAAAATGCAGGGGGCAGGGAACACTGAAGCTTTCTTT
>NA|TRBV7-2|13|TRBJ2-3|NA
CASSPSSTDTQYF
TGTGCCAGCAGCCCCTCTAGCACAGATACGCAGTATTTT
>NA|TRBV5-4|14|TRBJ2-5|NA
CASSSTRRQETQYF
TGTGCCAGCAGCTCTACTAGAAGGCAAGAGACCCAGTACTTC
>TRBD1|TRBV7-9|14|TRBJ1-2|NA
CASSFGRGPYGYTF
TGTGCCAGCAGCTTCGGTAGGGGGCCCTATGGCTACACCTTC
>TRBD1|TRBV5-8|17|TRBJ2-7|NA
CASTRDRGNLFTYEQYF
TGTGCCAGCACCAGGGACAGGGGGAACCTTTTTACCTACGAGCAGTACTTC
>TRBD1|TRBV25-1|16|TRBJ2-5|NA
CASSEYRGTVQETQYF
TGTGCCAGCAGTGAATATCGAGGGACAGTTCAAGAGACCCAGTACTTC